Here is one T cell receptor beta chain with its context. Its antigen has not been determined. Per-base quality was not reported, and no clone a single base away is much larger than it. The cysteine opens and the phenylalanine closes a CDR3 of 14 amino acids. The entry retains the CDR3 DNA only, 42 bases that are in frame from base 1. At the junction V is shortened by 4 bases and J by 0 bases, with 12 bases in between. Taken from the germline V gene, the CDR1 and CDR2 loops are SQVTM and ANQGSEA. This sample was included in a study of post-analysis software for immune sequencing data (dated by TCRdb to the mid-2010s). As for the study more broadly: Disease courses on record covered relapsing-remitting, secondary progressive and progressive-relapsing multiple sclerosis, though some patients had no subtype annotation. Patient repertoires were compared against roughly 11 previously published healthy control repertoires from donors aged roughly 6 to 27 years. A subset of samples was prepared in parallel using single-end sample barcoding, then pooled and co-amplified after Illumina adapter ligation.

Overall study outcomes, separate from this receptor: Four or five TRBV segments, including TRBV5-6, TRBV5-1 and TRBV20-1, were significantly more frequent in patients than controls. The multiple sclerosis patient group was slightly younger than the control group. Direct clustering with F measure showed strong co-clustering of samples prepared in the same batch, prompting a batch-effect correction. Multiple sclerosis patients had significantly lower normalized Chao1 diversity than controls, a result that suggests substantial peripheral T-cell clonal expansion.

Libraries were constructed by PCR. The sample was run on an Illumina HiSeq 2500. To reduce PCR and sequencing biases, unique molecular identifiers were incorporated into the TCR beta cDNA libraries. About 500,000 cDNA molecules were obtained for every 1 to 10 million input T cells, so each molecule roughly corresponded to one T cell. Patient libraries were prepared and sequenced with the same protocol used for the earlier healthy control dataset. Within a given batch, samples were prepared together, multiplexed and sequenced on the same HiSeq lane. On the study's bioinformatics: Raw barcoded reads were processed with MIGEC, and single-read molecular identifier groups were discarded before consensus assembly and CDR3 extraction. VDJtools was used for post-analysis of the clonotype tables, with diversity normalized by down-sampling every dataset to the smallest sample size. Repertoire overlap clustering matched CDR3 amino acid but not nucleotide sequences to correct batch-related cross-sample contamination. TCRdb reran the public reads through fastp at Q25 and MiXCR, keeping productive beta chains. Under each unique CDR3 protein, matching rows form one entry showing the most common genes and DNA. Clone size and V and J calls follow TCRdb, not the original study. Counted in this sample were some 450,000 distinct CDR3 sequences; under 55% of them appeared once. The leading ten clones occupy 9% to 14% of the sample.

TCR beta repertoires were profiled from peripheral blood of 13 young patients with multiple sclerosis to demonstrate the VDJtools post-analysis software. The multiple sclerosis patients were children and adolescents between roughly 6 and 17 years of age. This clonotype was obtained from a girl under 18 with multiple sclerosis. The sequence joins TRBV29-1 to TRBJ1-1; there is no confident call for the D gene. Material: blood. The DNA sequence is given as TGCAGCGTTGGTTTAGAGCCCATGAACACTGAAGCTTTCTTT. Its translation is CSVGLEPMNTEAFF.